The entry below gives a single TCR beta chain sequence along with its context. This record belongs to a study of T cells after yellow fever vaccination. A 5'RACE template-switching step, the method used to make TCR cDNA, added a universal primer site and UMIs. Using its own MiXCR run on the 5' RACE reads, TCRdb lists one record per CDR3 protein. The table records 450,000 to 650,000 distinct CDR3 sequences, around a fifth of them present only once. The material sequenced was PBMCs, taken roughly 20 days after the first yellow fever vaccination. This TCR was recovered from a man aged 18-30 years who received the YFV17D yellow fever vaccine.

The CDR3 loop is CASRGGAADTQYF. The CDR3 nucleotides are TGCGCCAGCAGAGGCGGGGCAGCCGATACGCAGTATTTT. The chain combines TRBV5-1 with TRBJ2-3, with a weak D call TRBD2 (6 bases). The CDR3 sequence is 13 residues long. V lost 5 bases to trimming and J lost 6 bases, with 13 bases between them. Germline V gene data show CDR1 as SGHRS and CDR2 as YFSETQ.